One and the same sample provided the 14 T cell receptor beta chains below, sequenced in a study of cytomegalovirus exposure and HLA in healthy donors. Libraries were prepared by immunoSEQ multiplex PCR; TCRdb keeps only in-frame clonotypes and omits some of them. The table lists tens of thousands of clones, around 90% of them singletons. Sequenced material: PBMCs. These receptors were obtained from a woman under 30 in good health and CMV-seronegative.

A note on this clone: The CDR3 ends on some other residue instead of the conserved phenylalanine or tryptophan, so this is likely a read error. It is unclear where the CDR3 begins or ends on the DNA, so no DNA is shown, and the CDR3 is as TCRdb lists it. The V gene is TRBV27, the J gene TRBJ1-1; TRBD1, the D gene given by the table, was not confirmed from the DNA. The length of the CDR3 is 8 amino acids, counting both ends. Per the germline V gene, CDR1 is MNHEY and CDR2 is SMNVEV (reference sequence). The CDR3 sequence: CASSSPFS.

This chain connects TRBV9 to TRBJ2-5; 10 bases fit TRBD2. V gave up 3 bases and J gave up 3 bases; unmatched junction bases: 5. The CDR3 has 15 amino acids. Germline values: CDR1 SGDLS, CDR2 YYNGEE. The DNA for the CDR3 is TGTGCCAGCAGCGCCGGACTAGCGGATAAAGAGACCCAGTACTTC. Amino acid sequence: CASSAGLADKETQYF.

The chain combines TRBV29-1 with TRBJ2-7; the D gene is possibly TRBD1 (5 bases). V was trimmed by 5 bases and J by 3 bases, leaving 20 bases between them. Per the germline V gene, CDR1 is SQVTM and CDR2 is ANQGSEA. This CDR3 is built from 15 residues. CDR3 in DNA: TGCAGCGTTCGGTATCAGACAGACTGGCGCTACGAGCAGTACTTC. Translated, it gives CSVRYQTDWRYEQYF.

The chain has TRBV7-9 and TRBJ1-1; TRBD1 might be the D (6 bases). Trimming took 4 bases from V and 9 from J, leaving 12 bases between them. Germline V lookup: CDR1 SEHNR, CDR2 FQNEAQ (reference sequence). The CDR3 consists of 12 residues. CDR3 DNA sequence: TGTGCCAGCAGCTCTGAGGACAGAAAAGCTTTCTTT. Amino acid sequence: CASSSEDRKAFF.

The V gene is TRBV5-1, the J gene TRBJ2-7; D unresolved. The CDR3 spans 11 residues. V lost 0 bases and J 6 bases, leaving 4 bases between the germline ends. The germline V gene encodes CDR1 SGHRS and CDR2 YFSETQ. CDR3 sequence reads: CASSLDGEQYF. CDR3 DNA sequence: TGCGCCAGCAGCTTGGACGGCGAGCAGTACTTC.

This clone was seen just once. The chain links TRBV7-9 to TRBJ1-1; D call uncertain. Germline V gives CDR1 SEHNR, CDR2 FQNEAQ (reference sequence). V lost 5 bases and J lost 11, with 15 bases in between. This CDR3 has 12 amino acids. The CDR3 spells CASSRFTVGAFF. The CDR3 bases are TGTGCCAGCAGCCGATTCACGGTCGGTGCTTTCTTT.

The genes are TRBV18 and TRBJ2-1, with D perhaps matching TRBD2 (5 bases). Looked up from germline, CDR1 is KGHSH and CDR2 is LQKENI. V was shortened by 2 bases and J by 13 bases, with 18 bases between the two germline ends. This CDR3 contains 14 residues. CDR3 in amino acids: CASSPSSGTYGQFF. Here the CDR3 DNA reads TGTGCCAGCTCACCAAGTTCGGGAACTTATGGCCAGTTCTTC.

The chain has TRBV6-5 and TRBJ1-1; 10 bases fit TRBD1. The CDR3 length is 16 residues. The germline V gene encodes CDR1 MNHEY and CDR2 SVGAGI. The trim removed 2 bases at V and 0 bases at J, leaving 3 bases unmatched. DNA for the CDR3: TGTGCCAGCAGTTACGGGGGGACAGGGGTGAACACTGAAGCTTTCTTT. Its protein product is CASSYGGTGVNTEAFF.

This clone was counted a single time. The rearrangement uses TRBV5-8 and TRBJ2-7, with TRBD1 matching over 8 bases. This CDR3 contains 14 residues. The germline CDR1 and CDR2 sequences are SGHTS and YDEGEE. The J segment lost 3 bases and the V segment lost 2 bases, leaving 4 bases of the junction unmatched. The DNA of the CDR3 is TGTGCCAGCAGCTTCCTGGACAGGGACTACGAGCAGTACTTC. Protein product: CASSFLDRDYEQYF.

This rearrangement joins TRBV30 to TRBJ2-7, with D possibly matching TRBD2 (5 bases). This CDR3 comprises 13 residues. Trimming stripped 1 base from V and 2 bases from J, with 9 bases between. In germline, CDR1 is GTSNPN, CDR2 SVGIG (reference sequence). In DNA form, the CDR3 reads TGTGCCTGGAGTGGACCGGGGACCTACGAGCAGTACTTC. This sequence encodes CAWSGPGTYEQYF.

The chain is built from TRBV5-6 and TRBJ2-6; 7 bases map to TRBD1. After removal of 1 base from V and 3 bases from J, the junction contained 13 bases not matched to a gene. The germline V gene encodes CDR1 SGHDT and CDR2 YYEEEE. The CDR3 length is 19 residues. CDR3 in DNA: TGTGCCAGCAGCTTGTGGTTTGAAGGGGGCCGTAGTGGGGCCAACGTCCTGACTTTC. As protein: CASSLWFEGGRSGANVLTF.

The chain uses TRBV6-1 and TRBJ2-7, with D possibly being TRBD2 (5 bases). Trimming removed 8 bases from V and 1 base from J, with 18 bases in between. Germline CDR1 is MNHNS and CDR2 is SASEGT. CDR3 size: 15 residues. CDR3 bases: TGTGCCAGCCATTTACTAGAAGATTCATCCTACGAGCAGTACTTC. Amino acids: CASHLLEDSSYEQYF.

The V call is TRBV7-3, the J call TRBJ2-1; 7 nucleotides match TRBD2. CDR3 length equals 15 residues. The germline V gene encodes CDR1 SGHTA and CDR2 FQGTGA. Trimming cost V 5 bases and J 9 bases; bases outside gene matches: 13. The chain's CDR3 is CASSPSSTSGGEQFF. The DNA for the CDR3 is TGTGCCAGCAGCCCCTCTAGCACCTCGGGGGGTGAGCAGTTCTTC.

The CDR3 DNA sequence: TGTGCCAGCAGCCCCGGGTTCTCCTACGAGCAGTACTTC. It is translated as CASSPGFSYEQYF. This chain links TRBV11-3 with TRBJ2-7, with D unresolved. This CDR3 spans 13 amino acids. Looked up from germline, CDR1 is SGHNT and CDR2 is YENEEA. V lost 5 bases and J 0 bases, leaving 8 bases between the germline ends. Based on the CDR3 plus reference TRBV11-3 and TRBJ2-7, the full variable domain is EAGVVQSPRYKIIEKKQPVAFWCNPISGHNTLYWYLQNLGQGPELLIRYENEEAVDDSQLPKDRFSAERLKGVDSTLKIQPAELGDSAVYLCASSPGFSYEQYFGPGTRLTVT.